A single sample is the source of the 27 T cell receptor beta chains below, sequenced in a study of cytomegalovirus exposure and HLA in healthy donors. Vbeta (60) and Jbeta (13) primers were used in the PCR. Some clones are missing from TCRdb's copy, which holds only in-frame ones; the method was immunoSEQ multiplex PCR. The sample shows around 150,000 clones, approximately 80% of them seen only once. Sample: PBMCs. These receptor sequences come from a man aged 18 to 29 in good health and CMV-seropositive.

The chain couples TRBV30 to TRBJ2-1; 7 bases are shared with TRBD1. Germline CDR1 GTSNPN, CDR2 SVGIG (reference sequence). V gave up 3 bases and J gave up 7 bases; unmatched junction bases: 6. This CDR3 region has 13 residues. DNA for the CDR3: TGTGCCTGGAGCGCGACAGGGTGGAATGAGCAGTTCTTC. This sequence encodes CAWSATGWNEQFF. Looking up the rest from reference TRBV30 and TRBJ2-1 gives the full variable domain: SQTIHQWPATLVQPVGSPLSLECTVEGTSNPNLYWYRQAAGRGLQLLFYSVGIGQISSEVPQNLSASRPQDRQFILSSKKLLLSDSGFYLCAWSATGWNEQFFGPGTRLTVL.

CDR3 sequence: CATSRDLKGLAGVETQYF. CDR3 bases: TGTGCCACCAGCAGAGATCTAAAGGGACTAGCGGGAGTAGAGACCCAGTACTTC. The V gene is TRBV15, the J gene TRBJ2-5; 14 nucleotides align to TRBD2. Germline V gene sequence: CDR1 LNHNV, CDR2 YYDKDF (reference sequence). CDR3 length equals 18 residues. Unmatched junction bases numbered 7, after V lost 0 bases and J lost 4 bases.

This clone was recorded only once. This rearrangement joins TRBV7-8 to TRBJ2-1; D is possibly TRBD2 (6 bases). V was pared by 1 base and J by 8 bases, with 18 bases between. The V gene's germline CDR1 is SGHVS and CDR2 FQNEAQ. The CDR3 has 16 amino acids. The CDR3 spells CASSLDAGGNLDEQFF. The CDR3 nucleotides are TGTGCCAGCAGCTTAGATGCTGGCGGGAACCTCGATGAGCAGTTCTTC.

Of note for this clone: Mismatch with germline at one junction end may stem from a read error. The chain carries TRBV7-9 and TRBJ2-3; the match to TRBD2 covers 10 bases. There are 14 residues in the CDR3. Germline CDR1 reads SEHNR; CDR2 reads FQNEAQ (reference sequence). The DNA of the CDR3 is TGTTCCAGCAGAACTAGCGGGATATCAGATACGCAGTATTTT. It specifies CSSRTSGISDTQYF.

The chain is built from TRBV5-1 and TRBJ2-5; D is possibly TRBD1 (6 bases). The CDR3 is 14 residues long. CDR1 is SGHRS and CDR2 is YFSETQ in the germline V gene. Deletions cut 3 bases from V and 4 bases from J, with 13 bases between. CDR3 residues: CASSYRTDGETQYF. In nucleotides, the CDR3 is TGCGCCAGCAGCTACAGGACAGATGGAGAGACCCAGTACTTC. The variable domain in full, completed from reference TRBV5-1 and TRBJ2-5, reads KAGVTQTPRYLIKTRGQQVTLSCSPISGHRSVSWYQQTPGQGLQFLFEYFSETQRNKGNFPGRFSGRQFSNSRSEMNVSTLELGDSALYLCASSYRTDGETQYFGPGTRLLVL.

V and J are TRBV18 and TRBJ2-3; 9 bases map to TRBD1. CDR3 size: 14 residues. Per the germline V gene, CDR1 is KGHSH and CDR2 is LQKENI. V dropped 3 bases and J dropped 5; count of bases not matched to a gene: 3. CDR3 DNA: TGTGCCAGCTCACCGGGACAGGGTTTAGATACGCAGTATTTT. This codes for CASSPGQGLDTQYF.

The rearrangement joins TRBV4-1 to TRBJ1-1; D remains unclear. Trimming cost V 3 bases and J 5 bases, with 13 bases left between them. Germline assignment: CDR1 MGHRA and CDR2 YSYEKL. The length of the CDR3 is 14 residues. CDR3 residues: CASSHPGVGTEAFF. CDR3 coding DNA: TGCGCCAGCAGCCACCCCGGGGTGGGAACTGAAGCTTTCTTT.

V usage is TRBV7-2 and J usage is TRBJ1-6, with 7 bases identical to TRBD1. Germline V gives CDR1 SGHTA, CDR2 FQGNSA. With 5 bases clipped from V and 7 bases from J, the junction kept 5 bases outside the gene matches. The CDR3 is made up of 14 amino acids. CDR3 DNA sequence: TGTGCCAGCAGCGCCTGGGACAGCAATTCACCCCTCCACTTT. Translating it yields CASSAWDSNSPLHF.

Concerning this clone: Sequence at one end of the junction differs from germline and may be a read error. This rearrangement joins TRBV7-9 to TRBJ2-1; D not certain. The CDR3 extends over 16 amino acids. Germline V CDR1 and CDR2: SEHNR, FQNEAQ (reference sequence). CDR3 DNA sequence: TGTTCCAGCAGCTTAGAGCATGGTTGGCTAGAGGCTGAGCAGTTCTTC. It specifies CSSSLEHGWLEAEQFF.

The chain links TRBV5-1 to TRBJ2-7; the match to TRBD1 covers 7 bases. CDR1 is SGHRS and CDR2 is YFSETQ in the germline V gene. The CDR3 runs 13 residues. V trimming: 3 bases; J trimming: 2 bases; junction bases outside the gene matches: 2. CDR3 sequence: CASSSQGAYEQYF. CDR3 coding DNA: TGCGCCAGCAGCTCCCAGGGGGCCTACGAGCAGTACTTC. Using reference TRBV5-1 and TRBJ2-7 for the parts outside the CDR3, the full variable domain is KAGVTQTPRYLIKTRGQQVTLSCSPISGHRSVSWYQQTPGQGLQFLFEYFSETQRNKGNFPGRFSGRQFSNSRSEMNVSTLELGDSALYLCASSSQGAYEQYFGPGTRLTVT.

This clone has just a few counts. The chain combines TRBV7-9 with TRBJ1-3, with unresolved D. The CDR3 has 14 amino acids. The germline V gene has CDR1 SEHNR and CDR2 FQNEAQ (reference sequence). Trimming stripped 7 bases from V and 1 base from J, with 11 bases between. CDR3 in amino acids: CASNKAESGNTIYF. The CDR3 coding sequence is TGTGCCAGCAATAAGGCGGAGTCTGGAAACACCATATATTTT. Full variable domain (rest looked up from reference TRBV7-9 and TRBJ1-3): DTGVSQNPRHKITKRGQNVTFRCDPISEHNRLYWYRQTLGQGPEFLTYFQNEAQLEKSRLLSDRFSAERPKGSFSTLEIQRTEQGDSAMYLCASNKAESGNTIYFGEGSWLTVV.

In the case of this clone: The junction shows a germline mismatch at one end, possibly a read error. The CDR3 reads CASSPTDRGVGNSQYF. The CDR3 bases are TGTGCCAGTAGTCCGACGGACAGGGGAGTGGGAAACAGTCAGTACTTC. The chain combines TRBV19 with TRBJ2-4; 9 positions agree with TRBD1. CDR1 and CDR2 from the germline V gene are LNHDA and SQIVND (reference sequence). CDR3 length: 16 residues. The full variable domain, with the rest looked up from reference TRBV19 and TRBJ2-4, is DGGITQSPKYLFRKEGQNVTLSCEQNLNHDAMYWYRQDPGQGLRLIYYSQIVNDFQKGDIAEGYSVSREKKESFPLTVTSAQKNPTAFYLCASSPTDRGVGNSQYFGAGTRLSVL.

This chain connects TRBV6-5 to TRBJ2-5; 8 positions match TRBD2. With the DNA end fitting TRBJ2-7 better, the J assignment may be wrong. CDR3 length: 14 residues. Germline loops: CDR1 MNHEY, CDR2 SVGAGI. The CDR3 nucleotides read TGTGCCAGCACCTCGGGACTAGTTCGCTCCGAGCAGTACTTC. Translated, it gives CASTSGLVRSEQYF.

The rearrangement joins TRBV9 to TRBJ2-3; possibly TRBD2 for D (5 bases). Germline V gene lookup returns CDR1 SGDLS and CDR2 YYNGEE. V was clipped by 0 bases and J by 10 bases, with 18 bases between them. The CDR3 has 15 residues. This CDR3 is CASSVDSAPLGPQYF. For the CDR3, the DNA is TGTGCCAGCAGCGTAGATTCTGCCCCACTAGGTCCGCAGTATTTT.

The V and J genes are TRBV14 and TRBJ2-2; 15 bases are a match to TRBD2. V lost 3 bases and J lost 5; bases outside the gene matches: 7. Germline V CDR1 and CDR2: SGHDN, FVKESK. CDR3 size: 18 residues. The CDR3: CASSHPGTSGGRTGELFF. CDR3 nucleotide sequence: TGTGCCAGCAGCCATCCCGGGACTAGCGGGGGGCGGACCGGGGAGCTGTTTTTT.

Written as DNA, the CDR3 is TGTGCCAGCAGCCCGTCCGGCACTGAAGCTTTCTTT. It encodes CASSPSGTEAFF. The V gene is TRBV5-4, the J gene TRBJ1-1; D not resolved. V was clipped by 4 bases and J by 4 bases, with 8 bases between them. In germline, CDR1 is SGHNT, CDR2 YYREEE (reference sequence). CDR3 length: 12 residues.

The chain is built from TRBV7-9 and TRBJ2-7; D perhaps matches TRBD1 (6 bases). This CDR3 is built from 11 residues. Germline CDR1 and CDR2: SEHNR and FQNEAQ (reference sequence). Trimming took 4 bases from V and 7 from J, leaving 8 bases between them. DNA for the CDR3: TGTGCCAGCAGCTCCCAGGGGGAGCAGTACTTC. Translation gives CASSSQGEQYF.

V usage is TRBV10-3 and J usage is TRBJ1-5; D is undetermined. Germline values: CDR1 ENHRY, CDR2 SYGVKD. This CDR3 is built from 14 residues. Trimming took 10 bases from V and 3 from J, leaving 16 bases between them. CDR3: CATCPDGLNQPQHF. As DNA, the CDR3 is TGTGCCACTTGCCCCGACGGACTCAATCAGCCCCAGCATTTT.

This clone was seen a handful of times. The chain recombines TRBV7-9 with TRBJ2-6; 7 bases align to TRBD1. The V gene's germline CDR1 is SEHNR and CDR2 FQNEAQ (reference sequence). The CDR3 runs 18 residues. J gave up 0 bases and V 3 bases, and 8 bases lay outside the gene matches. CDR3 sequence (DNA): TGTGCCAGCAGCTTGGGGCCGGGACAGAGCTCTGGGGCCAACGTCCTGACTTTC. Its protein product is CASSLGPGQSSGANVLTF.

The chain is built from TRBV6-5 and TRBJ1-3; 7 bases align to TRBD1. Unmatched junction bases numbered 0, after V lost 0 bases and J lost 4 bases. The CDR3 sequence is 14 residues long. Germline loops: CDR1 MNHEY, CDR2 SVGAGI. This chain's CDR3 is CASSYSTGGNTIYF. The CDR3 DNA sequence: TGTGCCAGCAGTTACTCGACAGGGGGAAACACCATATATTTT.

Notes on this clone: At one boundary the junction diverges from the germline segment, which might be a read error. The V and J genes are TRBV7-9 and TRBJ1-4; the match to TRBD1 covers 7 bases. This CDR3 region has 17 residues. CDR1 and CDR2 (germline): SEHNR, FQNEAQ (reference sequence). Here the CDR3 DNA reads TGTTCCAGCAGCCAGGGGACAGTCGGGGTAACTAATGAAAAACTGTTTTTT. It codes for CSSSQGTVGVTNEKLFF.

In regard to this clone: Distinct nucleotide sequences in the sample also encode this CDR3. CDR3 nucleotides: TGTGCCAGCAGTGAGTCGCGGAACACCGGGGAGCTGTTTTTT. It encodes CASSESRNTGELFF. V is TRBV6-4 and J is TRBJ2-2, with D unresolved. V lost 3 bases, J lost 1 base, and 6 bases lay in between. The CDR3 consists of 14 residues. Germline V gene data show CDR1 as MRHNA and CDR2 as SNTAGT.

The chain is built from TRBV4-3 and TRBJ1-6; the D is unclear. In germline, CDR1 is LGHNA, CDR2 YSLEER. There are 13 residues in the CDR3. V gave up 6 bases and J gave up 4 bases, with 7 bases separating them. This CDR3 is CASSGDYNSPLHF. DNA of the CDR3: TGCGCCAGCAGTGGAGATTATAATTCACCCCTCCACTTT.

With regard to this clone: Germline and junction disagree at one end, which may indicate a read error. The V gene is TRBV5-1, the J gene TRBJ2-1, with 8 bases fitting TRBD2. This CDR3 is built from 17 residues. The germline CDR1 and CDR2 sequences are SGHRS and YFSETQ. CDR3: CASSLVTGLASYNGQFF. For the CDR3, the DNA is TGCGCCAGCAGCTTGGTCACAGGACTAGCCTCCTACAATGGGCAGTTCTTC.

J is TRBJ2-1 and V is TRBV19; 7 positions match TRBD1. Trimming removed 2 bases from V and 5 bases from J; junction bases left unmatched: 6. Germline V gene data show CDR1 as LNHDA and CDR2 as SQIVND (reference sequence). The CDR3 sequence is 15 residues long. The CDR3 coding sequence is TGTGCCAGTAGTATATCCTGGGACAGAAACAATGAGCAGTTCTTC. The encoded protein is CASSISWDRNNEQFF.

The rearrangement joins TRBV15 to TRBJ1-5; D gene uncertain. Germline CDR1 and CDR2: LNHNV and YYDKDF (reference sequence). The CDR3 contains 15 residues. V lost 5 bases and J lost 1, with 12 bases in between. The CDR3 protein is CATSWATGSNQPQHF. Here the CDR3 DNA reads TGTGCCACCAGCTGGGCCACGGGAAGCAATCAGCCCCAGCATTTT.

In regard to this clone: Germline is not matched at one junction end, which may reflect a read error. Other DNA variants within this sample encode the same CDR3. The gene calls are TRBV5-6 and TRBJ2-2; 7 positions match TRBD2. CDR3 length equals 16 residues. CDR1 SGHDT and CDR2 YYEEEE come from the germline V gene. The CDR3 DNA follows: TGTGCCAGCGGCCGAGGGGAACTAGCGTACACCGGGGAGCTGTTCTTT. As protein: CASGRGELAYTGELFF.